This T cell receptor beta chain was identified during a study of radiation and T cells in renal cell carcinoma. Data came from immunoSEQ multiplex PCR; TCRdb stores just in-frame clones and leaves some out. This sample has 100,000 to 150,000 clones; around 84% occur once, and the top ten carry about 3%. The trim removed 3 bases at V and 7 bases at J, leaving 11 bases unmatched. The germline gives CDR1 ENHRY, CDR2 SYGVKD. This CDR3 contains 15 residues. This clone was recorded many times. Noted time point: baseline pretreatment blood. Sample treatment: 15 Gy SBRT to primary tumor, nephrectomy 4 weeks later. Clear cell pathology was present in this patient's renal cell carcinoma.

This clonotype was sampled from a woman in her fifties or sixties with renal cell carcinoma. The rearrangement uses TRBV10-3 and TRBJ1-2, with TRBD1 matching over 7 bases. Sequencing used blood, obtained from a patient whose treatment included radiotherapy and nephrectomy. CDR3 protein: CAISDAVTGMVGYTF. CDR3 sequence (DNA): TGTGCCATCAGTGACGCGGTGACAGGGATGGTTGGCTACACCTTC.